Below are 2 T cell receptor beta chains sequenced from a single sample in a study of T cell responses to AZD1222 COVID-19 vaccine. Here immunoSEQ multiplex PCR was the method, and the copy in TCRdb shows in-frame clones only, minus some. There are more than 150,000 clones in the sample; around nine tenths occur only once, and 0.4% to 0.5% lies in the top ten. Sequencing was performed on peripheral blood, taken on day 0 of AZD1222 vaccination. The receptors here all came from an adult in good health.

The genes are TRBV5-1 and TRBJ2-3; D gene ambiguous. From germline, CDR1 is SGHRS and CDR2 YFSETQ. The V end lost 0 bases, the J end lost 4 bases, and 12 bases lay between the germline ends. The CDR3 length is 15 residues. The CDR3 protein is CASSLERASPDTQYF. The CDR3 DNA sequence: TGCGCCAGCAGCTTGGAAAGAGCGTCCCCAGATACGCAGTATTTT. Drawing the rest from reference TRBV5-1 and TRBJ2-3, the complete variable domain is KAGVTQTPRYLIKTRGQQVTLSCSPISGHRSVSWYQQTPGQGLQFLFEYFSETQRNKGNFPGRFSGRQFSNSRSEMNVSTLELGDSALYLCASSLERASPDTQYFGPGTRLTVL.

The chain employs TRBV7-2 and TRBJ1-4; 7 bases are shared with TRBD1. The CDR3 covers 17 residues. Germline lookup yields CDR1 SGHTA and CDR2 FQGNSA. The junction had 9 bases not matched to a gene; V was cut back by 1 base and J by 4 bases. CDR3 nucleotides: TGTGCCAGCAGCTTAGAAAGGACCGGGACAGTTAATGAAAAACTGTTTTTT. Residues: CASSLERTGTVNEKLFF.